The present entry profiles one T cell receptor beta chain with its context. The data derive from a study of blood T cell repertoires in COVID-19. Study at large: From T cells, B-cell-depleted T cells, or PBMCs came the material, which was cDNA or gDNA.

Individuals aged about 18 to 89 years were recruited from about two dozen US areas. Participant-given clinical history determined each cohort assignment. Cohort 3 recovery required two negative PCRs, clearance, or symptom resolution. V lost 3 bases to trimming and J lost 1 base, with 13 bases between them. The CDR3 consists of 15 residues. From germline, CDR1 is SGHRS and CDR2 YFSETQ. Assay: immunoSEQ multiplex PCR; the TCRdb copy retains only in-frame clones and omits some. Here the sample spans approximately 180,000 clones, approximately 85% being singletons. Sequenced material: PBMCs or T cells enriched from blood (not recorded which). The sequence was obtained from a man aged 35 to 55 who had recovered from COVID-19. The chain combines TRBV5-1 with TRBJ1-1; D gene uncertain. CDR3 protein: CASSYFFIGNTEAFF. CDR3 nucleotide sequence: TGCGCCAGCAGCTATTTCTTTATCGGGAACACTGAAGCTTTCTTT.